This entry lists 3 T cell receptor beta chains sequenced from one sample in a study of memory CD4+ T cells and cytomegalovirus serostatus. Single viable CD3+CD4+CD8-CD45RO+ cells were sorted as the memory CD4+ T cells. The assay was immunoSEQ multiplex PCR, and TCRdb's table has in-frame clones only and misses some. The profile covers some 80,000 clones, with 65% to 85% appearing a single time and around 0.75% taken by the ten largest. Sequenced input: memory CD4+ T cells from blood. All receptors come from an adult in good health and CMV-seronegative.

The V and J genes are TRBV7-2 and TRBJ2-5; 12 nucleotides line up with TRBD2. Germline V gene data show CDR1 as SGHTA and CDR2 as FQGNSA. The CDR3 sequence is 15 residues long. With 5 bases clipped from V and 5 bases from J, the junction kept 6 bases outside the gene matches. CDR3 residues: CASSLSGLAGETQYF. DNA for the CDR3: TGTGCCAGCAGCCTCTCCGGACTAGCGGGGGAGACCCAGTACTTC.

CDR3 protein: CASSIGSYNEQFF. The CDR3 DNA is TGTGCCAGTAGTATAGGTTCGTACAATGAGCAGTTCTTC. This sequence joins TRBV19 and TRBJ2-1, with D unclear. This CDR3 comprises 13 residues. CDR1 and CDR2 (germline): LNHDA, SQIVND (reference sequence). Deletions cut 1 base from V and 4 bases from J, with 5 bases between.

The genes are TRBV30 and TRBJ1-3, with TRBD1 as a possible D gene (5 bases). The V gene's germline CDR1 is GTSNPN and CDR2 SVGIG (reference sequence). V was trimmed by 5 bases and J by 2 bases, leaving 19 bases between them. The CDR3 has 16 residues. CDR3 nucleotide sequence: TGTGCCTGGTCCTCCCCTGGAAAGGGGCCTGGAAACACCATATATTTT. Encoded protein: CAWSSPGKGPGNTIYF.